This entry features one T cell receptor beta chain sequence. Its antigen is currently unknown. Using immunoSEQ multiplex PCR, the repertoire was profiled, and TCRdb retains in-frame clones only, with some absent. Of 130,000 to 150,000 clones detected, roughly 89% appear once; the ten largest clones hold roughly 4.6%. The sample belongs to a study of T cell responses to AZD1222 COVID-19 vaccine. Overall study results and limits: White British people made up most donors, females outnumbered males, and clonal diversity was possibly underestimated. With two AZD1222 doses given, Spike-specific TCR breadth and depth both rose.

This CDR3 has 16 residues. Trimming shortened V by 2 bases and J by 0 bases, and 11 bases separated the two germline ends. Germline lookup yields CDR1 KGHSY and CDR2 FQNENV. The receptor was isolated from an adult in good health. Sequenced material: peripheral blood, taken on day 0 of AZD1222 vaccination. V is TRBV16 and J is TRBJ1-3; D not resolved. The chain's CDR3 is CASSQTGIASGNTIYF. The CDR3 DNA reads TGTGCCAGCAGCCAAACCGGGATTGCCTCTGGAAACACCATATATTTT.